What follows are 17 T cell receptor beta chains derived from one specimen sequenced in a study of blood T cell repertoires in COVID-19. The repertoire was sequenced with immunoSEQ multiplex PCR; TCRdb's copy has only in-frame clones and lacks some. Counted here are about 200,000 clones, roughly 90% occurring once; the ten biggest clones make up around 1.5%. Sequencing was done on a sample of peripheral blood. All receptors come from a man between 18 and 35 years old with active or convalescent COVID-19.

V gene TRBV9 combines with J gene TRBJ2-1, with 10 positions matching TRBD2. Germline-derived CDR1 and CDR2 are SGDLS and YYNGEE. The CDR3 runs to 15 residues. V lost 5 bases and J lost 6; bases outside the gene matches: 8. CDR3 coding DNA: TGTGCCAGCAGTGTTAGCGGGGGGTCTCCCAATGAGCAGTTCTTC. Protein: CASSVSGGSPNEQFF. Combining the CDR3 with reference TRBV9 and TRBJ2-1 gives the whole variable domain DSGVTQTPKHLITATGQRVTLRCSPRSGDLSVYWYQQSLDQGLQFLIQYYNGEERAKGNILERFSAQQFPDLHSELNLSSLELGDSALYFCASSVSGGSPNEQFFGPGTRLTVL.

J is TRBJ2-7 and V is TRBV7-2, with D hard to call. The CDR3 loop spans 12 amino acids. Per the germline V gene, CDR1 is SGHTA and CDR2 is FQGNSA. Trimming removed 5 bases from V and 0 bases from J, with 5 bases in between. This CDR3 reads CASSPSSYEQYF. In nucleotides, the CDR3 is TGTGCCAGCAGCCCGAGCTCCTACGAGCAGTACTTC.

Here the CDR3 reads CASSPRDIRTDTQYF. The CDR3 DNA is TGTGCCAGCAGCCCCCGGGACATACGCACAGATACGCAGTATTTT. The chain combines TRBV11-2 with TRBJ2-3; a possible D gene is TRBD1 (6 bases). CDR1 SGHAT and CDR2 FQNNGV come from the germline V gene. V lost 5 bases, J lost 1 base, and 13 bases lay in between. This CDR3 has 15 residues.

This chain connects TRBV4-1 to TRBJ1-5, with 10 bases matching TRBD1. Germline lookup yields CDR1 MGHRA and CDR2 YSYEKL. The J segment lost 1 base and the V segment lost 2 bases, leaving 2 bases of the junction unmatched. The CDR3 sequence is 16 residues long. The CDR3 coding sequence is TGCGCCAGCAGCCAACGGGACAGGGGAAGCAATCAGCCCCAGCATTTT. It is translated as CASSQRDRGSNQPQHF.

The rearrangement uses TRBV5-4 and TRBJ2-7; 9 positions match TRBD1. Germline values: CDR1 SGHNT, CDR2 YYREEE (reference sequence). The CDR3 extends over 14 amino acids. With 4 bases clipped from V and 3 bases from J, the junction kept 5 bases outside the gene matches. CDR3 coding DNA: TGTGCCAGCAGCGGACGGACAGGGGACTACGAGCAGTACTTC. Its protein is CASSGRTGDYEQYF.

The chain is built from TRBV6-2 or TRBV6-3 and TRBJ1-3; maybe TRBD1 (6 bases). Trimming cost V 6 bases and J 2 bases, with 17 bases left between them. CDR1 and CDR2 from the germline V gene are MNHEY and SVGEGT. CDR3 length equals 16 residues. CDR3 protein: CASSDTGTPPGNTIYF. The CDR3 DNA sequence: TGTGCCAGCAGCGATACCGGGACACCGCCTGGAAACACCATATATTTT.

This chain joins TRBV30 and TRBJ1-5, with D unclear. The CDR3 is made up of 13 amino acids. Germline-derived CDR1 and CDR2 are GTSNPN and SVGIG (reference sequence). The CDR3 loop reads CAWGPGSNQPQHF. The DNA of the CDR3 is TGTGCATGGGGTCCGGGGAGCAATCAGCCCCAGCATTTT.

This chain connects TRBV6-5 to TRBJ1-5, with D possibly matching TRBD1 (6 bases). The CDR3 sequence is 13 residues long. The germline V gene encodes CDR1 MNHEY and CDR2 SVGAGI. V was shortened by 6 bases and J by 9 bases, with 15 bases between the two germline ends. Here the CDR3 DNA reads TGTGCCAGCAGCAGCAGGGGCGCACGGCCCCAGCATTTT. Its protein is CASSSRGARPQHF.

CDR3 residues: CASSIVGQPQHF. As DNA, the CDR3 is TGTGCCAGTAGTATAGTCGGGCAGCCCCAGCATTTT. This sequence joins TRBV19 and TRBJ1-5; unclear D gene. V gave up 1 base and J gave up 7 bases, with 5 bases separating them. The germline gives CDR1 LNHDA, CDR2 SQIVND (reference sequence). The CDR3 covers 12 residues.

The table lists this clone with a few counts. The chain joins TRBV6-5 to TRBJ2-1, with 12 bases identical to TRBD1. CDR3 size: 14 residues. Germline assignment: CDR1 MNHEY and CDR2 SVGAGI. Trimming cost V 6 bases and J 9 bases; bases outside gene matches: 6. The CDR3 bases are TGTGCCAGCAGCCAGGGACAGGGGGCTGGTGAGCAGTTCTTC. It is translated as CASSQGQGAGEQFF.

The chain is built from TRBV19 and TRBJ2-1; no clear D. The CDR3 loop spans 11 amino acids. Trimming cost V 5 bases and J 15 bases, with 14 bases left between them. CDR1 and CDR2 from the germline V gene are LNHDA and SQIVND (reference sequence). The CDR3 nucleotides are TGTGCCAGTAGTGCCCAGCGCCGATTGTTCTTC. The encoded protein is CASSAQRRLFF.

V gene TRBV4-3 combines with J gene TRBJ2-7, with 12 positions matching TRBD2. The V gene's germline CDR1 is LGHNA and CDR2 YSLEER. The V gene end was trimmed by 1 base and the J gene end by 4 bases; junction bases not matched to a gene: 5. The CDR3 has 16 residues. CDR3 protein: CASSQAHGTSGYEQYF. CDR3 in DNA: TGCGCCAGCAGCCAAGCCCACGGGACTAGCGGGTACGAGCAGTACTTC.

The chain links TRBV2 to TRBJ2-7, with TRBD2 identical over 9 bases. J was trimmed by 7 bases and V by 5 bases; bases with no gene match: 12. The V gene's germline CDR1 is SNHLY and CDR2 FYNNEI. This CDR3 region has 15 residues. The DNA of the CDR3 is TGTGCCAGCAGTTTGGGTATAGCGGGAGTGGGAGAGCAGTACTTC. Its protein is CASSLGIAGVGEQYF.

The chain uses TRBV14 and TRBJ1-4; D perhaps matches TRBD1 (6 bases). Germline V gene sequence: CDR1 SGHDN, CDR2 FVKESK. Trimming stripped 2 bases from V and 2 bases from J, with 18 bases between. The CDR3 is 18 amino acids. The CDR3, as DNA: TGTGCCAGCAGCCAACGGACAGATTTTATGCCGACTAATGAAAAACTGTTTTTT. This sequence encodes CASSQRTDFMPTNEKLFF. The whole variable domain, remainder taken from reference TRBV14 and TRBJ1-4, is EAGVTQFPSHSVIEKGQTVTLRCDPISGHDNLYWYRRVMGKEIKFLLHFVKESKQDESGMPNNRFLAERTGGTYSTLKVQPAELEDSGVYFCASSQRTDFMPTNEKLFFGSGTQLSVL.

This chain connects TRBV2 to TRBJ2-3; 7 bases map to TRBD1. Per germline, CDR1 SNHLY and CDR2 FYNNEI. J lost 3 bases, V lost 5 bases, and 8 bases had no gene match. This CDR3 is 15 amino acids long. CDR3 nucleotides: TGTGCCAGCAGTCGACAGGGATTTTGGACAGATACGCAGTATTTT. It translates to CASSRQGFWTDTQYF.

This chain uses TRBV6-1 with TRBJ2-3; TRBD2 might be the D (5 bases). CDR1 and CDR2 from the germline V gene are MNHNS and SASEGT. Trimming took off 2 bases at V and 9 bases at J, with 9 bases between the two ends. The CDR3 covers 12 residues. The CDR3 here is CASSELGGTQYF. CDR3 coding DNA: TGTGCCAGCAGTGAACTCGGAGGAACGCAGTATTTT.

The chain uses TRBV7-8 and TRBJ1-2, with D possibly being TRBD1 (6 bases). V was pared by 6 bases and J by 6 bases, with 23 bases between. The germline V gene encodes CDR1 SGHVS and CDR2 FQNEAQ. The CDR3 has 16 amino acids. CDR3 loop: CASSQGIGGAVDGYTF. The CDR3 region has the DNA TGTGCCAGCAGTCAAGGGATCGGGGGGGCGGTCGATGGCTACACCTTC.